The entry below describes one T cell receptor (beta chain). The record originates from a study of CD8 T cells in ankylosing spondylitis. TCRdb reprocessed the 5' RACE reads via MiXCR and lists one record per CDR3 protein. The sample carries approximately 150,000 distinct CDR3 sequences, approximately 9.9% recorded once. The V gene's germline CDR1 is SEHNR and CDR2 FQNEAQ (reference sequence). The V and J ends lost 2 bases and 10 bases, in that order; junction bases with no gene match: 9. The CDR3 is 14 amino acids. This receptor was taken from a female donor with ankylosing spondylitis or in good health (not recorded which). J is TRBJ1-1 and V is TRBV7-9, with 8 bases lining up with TRBD1. The sequenced material came from blood, either unsorted or a sorted T cell fraction (not recorded which). The CDR3 reads CASSLRTGREGAFF. CDR3 bases: TGTGCCAGCAGCTTACGGACAGGGAGGGAGGGAGCTTTCTTT.